The 5 T cell receptor beta chains in this list originate from one sample, sequenced in a study of blood T cell repertoires in COVID-19. Clones were read by immunoSEQ multiplex PCR, and TCRdb kept only the in-frame ones, dropping some. The sample has tens of thousands of clones; 75% to 90% are singletons. The source material was peripheral blood. These receptors originate from a man older than 75 with acute or convalescent COVID-19.

This rearrangement joins TRBV11-2 to TRBJ2-3; D uncertain. The CDR3 is made up of 11 amino acids. V dropped 3 bases and J dropped 6 bases, with 4 bases sitting between them. The germline V gene encodes CDR1 SGHAT and CDR2 FQNNGV. The CDR3 reads CASSFMDTQYF. For the CDR3, the DNA is TGTGCCAGCAGCTTTATGGATACGCAGTATTTT.

V gene TRBV6-5 combines with J gene TRBJ1-1; 9 bases are shared with TRBD1. V lost 7 bases to trimming and J lost 5 bases; unmatched junction nucleotides: 8. Germline values: CDR1 MNHEY, CDR2 SVGAGI. This CDR3 region has 14 residues. The CDR3 reads CASKAQGAWTEAFF. The CDR3 region has the DNA TGTGCCAGCAAAGCACAGGGGGCATGGACTGAAGCTTTCTTT.

This clone was detected only once. The chain couples TRBV3-1 (or the pseudogene TRBV3-2) to TRBJ1-4, with 8 bases fitting TRBD1. The CDR3 covers 17 residues. The germline CDR1 and CDR2 sequences are LGHDT and YNNKEL (reference sequence). Trimming cost V 1 base and J 8 bases; bases outside gene matches: 12. CDR3 amino acids: CASSQARDRQRVEKLFF. The CDR3 nucleotides read TGTGCCAGCAGCCAAGCTCGGGACAGGCAAAGGGTGGAAAAACTGTTTTTT.

The chain recombines TRBV7-2 with TRBJ2-7, with TRBD2 matching over 8 bases. In germline, CDR1 is SGHTA, CDR2 FQGNSA. Unmatched junction bases numbered 9, after V lost 4 bases and J lost 4 bases. The CDR3 length is 15 residues. The CDR3 region is CASSSSRTSSYEQYF. The CDR3 DNA is TGTGCCAGCAGCTCCTCTCGGACTAGCTCTTACGAGCAGTACTTC.

This clone was picked up a small number of times. The V call is TRBV6-6, the J call TRBJ1-4; TRBD1 matches 7 bases. Trimming removed 2 bases from V and 8 bases from J; junction bases left unmatched: 8. The germline V gene encodes CDR1 MNHNY and CDR2 SVGAGI (reference sequence). CDR3 length equals 15 residues. The CDR3 DNA follows: TGTGCCAGCAGTTACACACAGGGGTTTAAGGAAAAACTGTTTTTT. It translates to CASSYTQGFKEKLFF.